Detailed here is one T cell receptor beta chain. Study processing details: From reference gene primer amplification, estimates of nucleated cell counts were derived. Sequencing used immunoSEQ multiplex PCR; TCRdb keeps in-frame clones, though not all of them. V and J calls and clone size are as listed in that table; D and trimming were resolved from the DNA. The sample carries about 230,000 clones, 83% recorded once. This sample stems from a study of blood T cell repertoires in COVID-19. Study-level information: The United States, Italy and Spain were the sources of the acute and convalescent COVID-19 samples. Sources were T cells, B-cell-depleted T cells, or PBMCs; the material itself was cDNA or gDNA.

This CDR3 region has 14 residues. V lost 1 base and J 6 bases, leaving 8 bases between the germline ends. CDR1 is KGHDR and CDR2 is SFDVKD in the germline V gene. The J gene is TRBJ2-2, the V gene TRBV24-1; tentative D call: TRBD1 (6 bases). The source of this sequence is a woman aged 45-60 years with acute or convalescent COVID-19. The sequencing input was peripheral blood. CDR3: CATSDFTGSGELFF. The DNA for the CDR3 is TGTGCCACCAGTGATTTTACAGGGTCCGGGGAGCTGTTTTTT.